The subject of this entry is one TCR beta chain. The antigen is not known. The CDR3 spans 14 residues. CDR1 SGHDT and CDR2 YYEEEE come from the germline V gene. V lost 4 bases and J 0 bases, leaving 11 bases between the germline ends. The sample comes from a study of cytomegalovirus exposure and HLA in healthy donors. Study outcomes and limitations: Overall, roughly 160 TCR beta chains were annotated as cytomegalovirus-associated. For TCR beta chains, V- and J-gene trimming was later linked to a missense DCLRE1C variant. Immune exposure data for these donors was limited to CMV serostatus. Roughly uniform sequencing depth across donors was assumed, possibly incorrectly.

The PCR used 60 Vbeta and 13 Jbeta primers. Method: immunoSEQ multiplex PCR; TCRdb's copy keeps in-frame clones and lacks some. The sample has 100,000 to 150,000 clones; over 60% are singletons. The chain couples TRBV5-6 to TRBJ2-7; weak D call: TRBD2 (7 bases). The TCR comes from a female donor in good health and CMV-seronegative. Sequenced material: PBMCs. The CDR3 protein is CASSLGGPSYEQYF. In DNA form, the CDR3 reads TGTGCCAGCAGCCTGGGGGGGCCCTCCTACGAGCAGTACTTC.